Below, 5 T cell receptor beta chains from the same sample are listed, as sequenced in a study of T cell responses to AZD1222 COVID-19 vaccine (dated by TCRdb to about 2021). Libraries were made using the immunoSEQ multiplex PCR assay. TCRdb provides this immuneACCESS table in a form limited to in-frame rearrangements. Some clones are lacking; in checked studies, under half of them reflect an unresolved V gene, and why the rest are absent is not known. The sample contains around 140,000 clones, under 95% of them found a single time. Under 1.2% of the sample lies in the top ten. The sample's time point, from its label and the paper: about 28 days (+/-7) after the second vaccine dose. The source was peripheral blood, collected 28 days after the second AZD1222 dose. The source of these receptors is an adult who received the AZD1222 COVID-19 vaccine.

CDR3 protein: CASSPPRGDYGYTF. The DNA of the CDR3 is TGTGCCAGCTCACCCCCACGGGGGGACTATGGCTACACCTTC. The chain has TRBV18 and TRBJ1-2, with D maybe TRBD1 (5 bases). This CDR3 comprises 14 residues. CDR1 KGHSH and CDR2 LQKENI come from the germline V gene. Trimming removed 3 bases from V and 3 bases from J, with 11 bases in between.

The CDR3 is CASSLVIRGPANEQFF. The CDR3 DNA reads TGCGCCAGCAGCTTGGTGATCCGGGGCCCCGCCAATGAGCAGTTCTTC. V is TRBV5-1 and J is TRBJ2-1; the D call may be TRBD1 or TRBD2 (5 bases each). CDR3 length equals 16 residues. Trimming left V 0 bases short and J 6 bases short, with 16 bases between. Per the germline V gene, CDR1 is SGHRS and CDR2 is YFSETQ.

The CDR3 DNA sequence: TGTGCCTGGAGTATAGAGGGACAGGCGGGCACAGATACGCAGTATTTT. Translation gives CAWSIEGQAGTDTQYF. The chain joins TRBV30 to TRBJ2-3; 8 nucleotides align to TRBD1. Germline trimming cut 2 bases from V and 1 base from J; bases unmatched to any gene: 8. The CDR3 loop spans 16 amino acids. CDR1 and CDR2 (germline): GTSNPN, SVGIG (reference sequence).

There are a few counts of this clone. The chain uses TRBV28 and TRBJ2-2; a weak D match, TRBD2 (6 bases). In germline, CDR1 is MDHEN, CDR2 SYDVKM. This CDR3 contains 16 residues. The V end lost 5 bases, the J end lost 1 base, and 14 bases lay between the germline ends. Written as DNA, the CDR3 is TGTGCCAGCAGTAGGTGGAAAGCGGGGAACACCGGGGAGCTGTTTTTT. Residues: CASSRWKAGNTGELFF.

Here the CDR3 DNA reads TGCAGCGTCGCCGGCCCCACAGATACGCAGTATTTT. Its protein is CSVAGPTDTQYF. The chain recombines TRBV29-1 with TRBJ2-3, with D unclear. Germline CDR1 and CDR2: SQVTM and ANQGSEA. Trimming removed 6 bases at V and 2 bases at J, with 9 bases between. CDR3 length equals 12 residues.